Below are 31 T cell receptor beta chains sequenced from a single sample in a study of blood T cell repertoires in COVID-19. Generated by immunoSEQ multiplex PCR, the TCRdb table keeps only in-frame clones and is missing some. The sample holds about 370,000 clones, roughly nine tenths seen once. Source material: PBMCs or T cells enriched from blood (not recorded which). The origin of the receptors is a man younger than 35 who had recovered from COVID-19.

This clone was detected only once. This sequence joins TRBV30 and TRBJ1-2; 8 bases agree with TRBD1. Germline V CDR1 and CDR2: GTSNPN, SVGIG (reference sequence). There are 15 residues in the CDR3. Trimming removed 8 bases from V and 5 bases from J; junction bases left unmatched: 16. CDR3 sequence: CARTTPGTGEYGYTF. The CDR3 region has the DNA TGTGCCCGGACTACTCCCGGGACAGGAGAATATGGCTACACCTTC.

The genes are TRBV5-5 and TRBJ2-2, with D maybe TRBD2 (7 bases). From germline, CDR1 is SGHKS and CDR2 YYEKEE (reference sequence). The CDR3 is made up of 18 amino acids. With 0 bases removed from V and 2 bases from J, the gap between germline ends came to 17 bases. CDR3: CASSLDDSGGLNTGELFF. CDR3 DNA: TGTGCCAGCAGCTTGGATGATTCGGGGGGCCTAAACACCGGGGAGCTGTTTTTT.

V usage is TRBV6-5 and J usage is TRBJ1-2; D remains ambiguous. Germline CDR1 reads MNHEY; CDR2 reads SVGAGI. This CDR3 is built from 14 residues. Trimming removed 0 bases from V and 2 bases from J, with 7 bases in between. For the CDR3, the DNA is TGTGCCAGCAGTTACTCTACACAGAACTATGGCTACACCTTC. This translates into CASSYSTQNYGYTF.

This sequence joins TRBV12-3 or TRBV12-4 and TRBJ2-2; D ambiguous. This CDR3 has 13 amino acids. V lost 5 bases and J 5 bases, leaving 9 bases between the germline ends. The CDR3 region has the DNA TGTGCCAGCAGTCCGAGGATGACCGGGGAGCTGTTTTTT. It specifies CASSPRMTGELFF.

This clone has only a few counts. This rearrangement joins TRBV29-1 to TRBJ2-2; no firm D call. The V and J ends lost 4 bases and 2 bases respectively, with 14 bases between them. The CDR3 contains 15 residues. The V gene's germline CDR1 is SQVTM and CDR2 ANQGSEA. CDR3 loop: CSVGIPNLNTGELFF. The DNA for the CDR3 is TGCAGCGTTGGTATCCCTAACTTAAACACCGGGGAGCTGTTTTTT.

CDR3 sequence reads: CASSYSQGARTEAFF. The CDR3 bases are TGTGCCAGCAGCTACTCACAGGGGGCGCGAACTGAAGCTTTCTTT. The V gene is TRBV7-9, the J gene TRBJ1-1, with TRBD1 identical over 9 bases. The CDR3 loop spans 15 amino acids. Germline lookup yields CDR1 SEHNR and CDR2 FQNEAQ (reference sequence). V lost 4 bases to trimming and J lost 5 bases; unmatched junction nucleotides: 8.

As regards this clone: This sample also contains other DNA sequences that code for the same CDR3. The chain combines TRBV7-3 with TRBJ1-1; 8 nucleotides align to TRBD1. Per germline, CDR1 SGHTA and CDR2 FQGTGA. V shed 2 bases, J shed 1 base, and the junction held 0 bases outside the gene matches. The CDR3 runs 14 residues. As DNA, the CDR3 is TGTGCCAGCAGCTTAGGACAGGGGAACACTGAAGCTTTCTTT. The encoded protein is CASSLGQGNTEAFF. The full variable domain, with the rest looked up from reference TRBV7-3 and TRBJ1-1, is GAGVSQTPSNKVTEKGKYVELRCDPISGHTALYWYRQSLGQGPEFLIYFQGTGAADDSGLPNDRFFAVRPEGSVSTLKIQRTERGDSAVYLCASSLGQGNTEAFFGQGTRLTVV.

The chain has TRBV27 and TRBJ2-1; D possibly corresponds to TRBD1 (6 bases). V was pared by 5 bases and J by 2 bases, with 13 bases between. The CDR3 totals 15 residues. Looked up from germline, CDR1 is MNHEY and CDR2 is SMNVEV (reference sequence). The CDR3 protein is CASSRQGLAYNEQFF. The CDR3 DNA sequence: TGTGCCAGCAGTCGCCAGGGGCTGGCCTACAATGAGCAGTTCTTC.

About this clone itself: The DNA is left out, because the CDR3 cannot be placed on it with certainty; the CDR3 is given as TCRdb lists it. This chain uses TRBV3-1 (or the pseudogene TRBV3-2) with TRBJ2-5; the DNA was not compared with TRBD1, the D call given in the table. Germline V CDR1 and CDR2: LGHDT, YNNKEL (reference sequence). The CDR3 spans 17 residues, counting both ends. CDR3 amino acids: CASSQGTGRFFGETQYF.

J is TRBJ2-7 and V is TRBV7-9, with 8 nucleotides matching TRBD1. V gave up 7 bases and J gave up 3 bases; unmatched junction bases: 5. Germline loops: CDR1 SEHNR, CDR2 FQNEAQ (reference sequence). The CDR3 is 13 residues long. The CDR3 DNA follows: TGTGCCAGCACCATACAGGGGGACTACGAGCAGTACTTC. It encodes CASTIQGDYEQYF.

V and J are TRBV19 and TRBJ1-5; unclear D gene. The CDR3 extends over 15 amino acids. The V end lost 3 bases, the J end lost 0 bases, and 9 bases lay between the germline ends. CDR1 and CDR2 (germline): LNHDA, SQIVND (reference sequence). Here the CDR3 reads CASSIRRNSNQPQHF. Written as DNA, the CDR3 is TGTGCCAGTAGTATCAGGCGAAATAGCAATCAGCCCCAGCATTTT.

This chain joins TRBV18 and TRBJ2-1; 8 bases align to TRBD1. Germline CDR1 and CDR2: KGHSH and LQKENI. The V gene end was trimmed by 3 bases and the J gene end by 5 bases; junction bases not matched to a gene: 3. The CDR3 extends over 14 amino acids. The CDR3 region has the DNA TGTGCCAGCTCACCGCAGGGGGCCAACAATGAGCAGTTCTTC. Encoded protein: CASSPQGANNEQFF. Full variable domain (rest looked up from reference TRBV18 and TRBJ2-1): NAGVMQNPRHLVRRRGQEARLRCSPMKGHSHVYWYRQLPEEGLKFMVYLQKENIIDESGMPKERFSAEFPKEGPSILRIQQVVRGDSAAYFCASSPQGANNEQFFGPGTRLTVL.

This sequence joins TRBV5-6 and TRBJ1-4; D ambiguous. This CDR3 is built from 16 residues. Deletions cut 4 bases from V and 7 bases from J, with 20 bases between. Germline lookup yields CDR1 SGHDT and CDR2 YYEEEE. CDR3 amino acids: CASSHRAPGGGEKLFF. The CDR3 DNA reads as TGTGCCAGCAGCCATAGGGCCCCAGGAGGTGGTGAAAAACTGTTTTTT. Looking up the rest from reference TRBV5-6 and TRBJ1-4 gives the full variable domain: DAGVTQSPTHLIKTRGQQVTLRCSPKSGHDTVSWYQQALGQGPQFIFQYYEEEERQRGNFPDRFSGHQFPNYSSELNVNALLLGDSALYLCASSHRAPGGGEKLFFGSGTQLSVL.

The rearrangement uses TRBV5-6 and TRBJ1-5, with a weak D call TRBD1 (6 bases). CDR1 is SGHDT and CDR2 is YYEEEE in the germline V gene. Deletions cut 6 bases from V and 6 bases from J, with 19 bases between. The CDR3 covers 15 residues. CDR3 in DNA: TGTGCCAGCACATACAGCGGGGGGCTGGGTCAGCCCCAGCATTTT. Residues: CASTYSGGLGQPQHF.

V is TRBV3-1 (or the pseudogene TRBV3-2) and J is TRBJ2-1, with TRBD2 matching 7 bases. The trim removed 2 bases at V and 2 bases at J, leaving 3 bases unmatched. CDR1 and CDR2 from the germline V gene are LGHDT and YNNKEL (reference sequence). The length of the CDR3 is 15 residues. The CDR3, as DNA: TGTGCCAGCAGCCAAACCGGGGGGACCTACAATGAGCAGTTCTTC. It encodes CASSQTGGTYNEQFF.

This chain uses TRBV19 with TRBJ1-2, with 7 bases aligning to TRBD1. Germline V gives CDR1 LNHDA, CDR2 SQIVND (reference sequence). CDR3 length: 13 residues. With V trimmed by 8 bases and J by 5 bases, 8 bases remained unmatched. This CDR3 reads CASAQGNGYGYTF. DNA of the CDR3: TGTGCCAGTGCACAGGGGAACGGATATGGCTACACCTTC. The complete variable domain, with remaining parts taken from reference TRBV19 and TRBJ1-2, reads DGGITQSPKYLFRKEGQNVTLSCEQNLNHDAMYWYRQDPGQGLRLIYYSQIVNDFQKGDIAEGYSVSREKKESFPLTVTSAQKNPTAFYLCASAQGNGYGYTFGSGTRLTVV.

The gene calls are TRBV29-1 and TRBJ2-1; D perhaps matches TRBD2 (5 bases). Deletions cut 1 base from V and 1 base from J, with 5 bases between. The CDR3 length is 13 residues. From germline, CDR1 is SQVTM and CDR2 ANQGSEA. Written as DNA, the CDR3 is TGCAGCGTTGAAGCGGGATCCTACAATGAGCAGTTCTTC. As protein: CSVEAGSYNEQFF.

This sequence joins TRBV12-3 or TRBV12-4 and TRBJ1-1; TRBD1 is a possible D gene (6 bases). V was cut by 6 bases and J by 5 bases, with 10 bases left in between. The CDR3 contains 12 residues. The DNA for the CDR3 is TGTGCCAGCAGGTCCGGACAGACTGAAGCTTTCTTT. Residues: CASRSGQTEAFF.

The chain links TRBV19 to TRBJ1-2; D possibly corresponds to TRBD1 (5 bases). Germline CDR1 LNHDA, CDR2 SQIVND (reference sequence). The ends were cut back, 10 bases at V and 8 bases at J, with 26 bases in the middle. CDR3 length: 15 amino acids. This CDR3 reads CATRRVAGWVEGYTF. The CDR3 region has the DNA TGTGCCACTCGTAGGGTGGCAGGGTGGGTGGAAGGCTACACCTTC.

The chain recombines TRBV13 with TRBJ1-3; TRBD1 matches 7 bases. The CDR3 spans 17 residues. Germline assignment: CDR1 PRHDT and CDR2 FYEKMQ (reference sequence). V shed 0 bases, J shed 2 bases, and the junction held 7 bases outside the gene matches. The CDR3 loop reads CASSLGDRVYTGNTIYF. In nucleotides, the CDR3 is TGTGCCAGCAGCTTAGGTGACAGGGTGTATACTGGAAACACCATATATTTT.

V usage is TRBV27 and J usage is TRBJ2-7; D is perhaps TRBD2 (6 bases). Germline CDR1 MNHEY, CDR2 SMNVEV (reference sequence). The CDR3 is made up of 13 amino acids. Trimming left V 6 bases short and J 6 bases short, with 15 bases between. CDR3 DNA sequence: TGTGCCAGCAGACCCTTCCAGGGAGGCGAGCAGTACTTC. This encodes CASRPFQGGEQYF.

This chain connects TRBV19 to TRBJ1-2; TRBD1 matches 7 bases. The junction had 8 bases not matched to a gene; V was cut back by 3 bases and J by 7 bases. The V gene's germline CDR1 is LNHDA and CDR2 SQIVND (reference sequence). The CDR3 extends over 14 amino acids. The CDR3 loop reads CASSIGAGGSGYTF. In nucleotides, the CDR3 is TGTGCCAGTAGTATTGGAGCAGGGGGTTCTGGCTACACCTTC.

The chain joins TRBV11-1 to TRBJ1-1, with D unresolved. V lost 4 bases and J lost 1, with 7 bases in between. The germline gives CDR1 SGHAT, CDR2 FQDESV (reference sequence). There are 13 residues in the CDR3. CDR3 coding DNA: TGTGCCAGCAGCTCAGAACAGAACACTGAAGCTTTCTTT. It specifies CASSSEQNTEAFF.

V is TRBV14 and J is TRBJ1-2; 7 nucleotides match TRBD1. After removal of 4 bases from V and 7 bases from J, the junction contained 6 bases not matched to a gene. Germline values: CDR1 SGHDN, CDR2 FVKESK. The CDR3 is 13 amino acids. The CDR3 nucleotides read TGTGCCAGCAGCCCGACAGGGTCGTTTGGCTACACCTTC. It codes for CASSPTGSFGYTF.

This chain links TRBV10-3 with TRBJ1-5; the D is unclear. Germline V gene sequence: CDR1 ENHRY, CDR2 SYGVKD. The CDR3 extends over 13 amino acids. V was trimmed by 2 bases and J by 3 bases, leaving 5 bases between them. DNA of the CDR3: TGTGCCATCAGTGAGGGCCACAATCAGCCCCAGCATTTT. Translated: CAISEGHNQPQHF.

For the CDR3, the DNA is TGTGCCAGCACCCCAAAAGGGGAAGTACTGAAACAGAACACTGAAGCTTTCTTT. This codes for CASTPKGEVLKQNTEAFF. The rearrangement uses TRBV7-9 and TRBJ1-1; weak D call: TRBD1 (5 bases). From germline, CDR1 is SEHNR and CDR2 FQNEAQ (reference sequence). The V end was cut by 7 bases, the J end by 1 base, with 25 bases between. CDR3 length: 18 residues.

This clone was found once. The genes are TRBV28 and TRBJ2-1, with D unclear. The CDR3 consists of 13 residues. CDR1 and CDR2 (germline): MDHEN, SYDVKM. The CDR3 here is CATGRSLYNEQFF. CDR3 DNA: TGTGCGACTGGCCGGTCCCTCTACAATGAGCAGTTCTTC.

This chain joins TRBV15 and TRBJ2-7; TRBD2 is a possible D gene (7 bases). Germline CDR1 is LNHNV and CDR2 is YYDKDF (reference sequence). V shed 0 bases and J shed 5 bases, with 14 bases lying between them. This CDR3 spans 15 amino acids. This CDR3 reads CATSRDWGGGNEQYF. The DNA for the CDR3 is TGTGCCACCAGCAGAGATTGGGGAGGGGGAAACGAGCAGTACTTC.

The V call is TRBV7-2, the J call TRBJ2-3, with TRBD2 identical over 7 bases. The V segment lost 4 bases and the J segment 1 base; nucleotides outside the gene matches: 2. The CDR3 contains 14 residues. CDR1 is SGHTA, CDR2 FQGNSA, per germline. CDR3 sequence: CASSYAGGTDTQYF. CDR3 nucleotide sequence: TGTGCCAGCAGCTATGCGGGAGGCACAGATACGCAGTATTTT.

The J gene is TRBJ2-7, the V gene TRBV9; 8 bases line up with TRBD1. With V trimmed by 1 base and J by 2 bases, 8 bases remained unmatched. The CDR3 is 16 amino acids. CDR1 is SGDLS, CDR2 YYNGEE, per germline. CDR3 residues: CASSVKATGDPYEQYF. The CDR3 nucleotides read TGTGCCAGCAGCGTAAAGGCGACAGGGGACCCCTACGAGCAGTACTTC.

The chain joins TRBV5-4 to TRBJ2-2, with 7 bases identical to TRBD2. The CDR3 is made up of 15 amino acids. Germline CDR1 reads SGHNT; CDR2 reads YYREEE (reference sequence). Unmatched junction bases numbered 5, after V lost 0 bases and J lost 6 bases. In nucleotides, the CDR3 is TGTGCCAGCAGCTTGGGACTAGCTGGGGCCGGGGAGCTGTTTTTT. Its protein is CASSLGLAGAGELFF.